Listed here is a single T cell receptor (beta chain). Its antigen is as yet unknown. Libraries were prepared by immunoSEQ multiplex PCR; TCRdb keeps only in-frame clonotypes and omits some of them. The sample has about 150,000 clones; about nine tenths are singletons. The data derive from a study of T cell responses to AZD1222 COVID-19 vaccine. Study-wide context: Analyses pooled second doses at about 4 or about 12 weeks. General study results and limits: Sampling that yielded the repertoires occurred only after the peak T cell response. Unmutated regions of variants are reportedly targeted by nearly half of spike-specific TCRs. Possibly, clonal diversity was underestimated; donors were largely white British and included more females.

CDR3 length: 13 amino acids. The germline CDR1 and CDR2 sequences are LGHDT and YNNKEL (reference sequence). V shed 0 bases, J shed 7 bases, and the junction held 0 bases outside the gene matches. This specimen was peripheral blood, taken on day 0 of AZD1222 vaccination. This TCR came from an adult in good health. V gene TRBV3-1 (or the pseudogene TRBV3-2) combines with J gene TRBJ1-5; TRBD1 aligns across 7 bases. The CDR3 DNA reads as TGTGCCAGCAGCCAAGAAGGGGGCCAGCCCCAGCATTTT. Translation: CASSQEGGQPQHF.